The next 15 T cell receptor beta chains were all read from a single sample in a study of post-analysis software for immune sequencing data. What these receptors recognize is not known. Presence of unique molecular identifiers characterized the TCR beta cDNA libraries. Using its own MiXCR run on the PCR reads, TCRdb lists one record per CDR3 protein. The top ten clones hold roughly 4.4% of a sample with some 890,000 distinct CDR3 sequences, about 50% of them seen once. General study results and limits: The five TRBV segments detected at higher frequency in patients than in controls included TRBV5-6, TRBV5-1 and TRBV20-1.

Sequences were obtained from blood. The origin of the receptors is a girl under 18 with multiple sclerosis.

This clonotype was found a few times. The V call is TRBV15, the J call TRBJ2-1; 9 bases are a match to TRBD2. V dropped 1 base and J dropped 8; count of bases not matched to a gene: 9. CDR1 and CDR2 (germline): LNHNV, YYDKDF (reference sequence). The CDR3 spans 16 residues. The CDR3 nucleotides are TGTGCCACCAGCAGAGGGCTAGCGGGAAGGGGAGATGAGCAGTTCTTC. As protein: CATSRGLAGRGDEQFF.

The V call is TRBV12-3 or TRBV12-4, the J call TRBJ2-3; 9 nucleotides agree with TRBD1. The CDR3 spans 19 residues. Trimming removed 6 bases from V and 0 bases from J; junction bases left unmatched: 16. The CDR3 sequence: CASSAGQGTPDPSTDTQYF. In DNA form, the CDR3 reads TGTGCCAGCAGCGCGGGACAGGGTACCCCCGATCCTAGCACAGATACGCAGTATTTT.

This clonotype came up once. The CDR3 bases are TGCAGTGCTAGAGATCCCCTAAGCGGGAGTAAAAATGAGCAGTTCTTC. Residues: CSARDPLSGSKNEQFF. The genes are TRBV20-1 and TRBJ2-1, with 8 bases lining up with TRBD2. Looked up from germline, CDR1 is DFQATT and CDR2 is SNEGSKA (reference sequence). The CDR3 is made up of 16 amino acids. The trim removed 0 bases at V and 7 bases at J, leaving 11 bases unmatched.

This clonotype showed up just once. The chain combines TRBV7-2 with TRBJ1-2, with D tentatively TRBD1 (5 bases). Trimming shortened V by 3 bases and J by 6 bases, and 17 bases separated the two germline ends. This CDR3 has 15 residues. The germline CDR1 and CDR2 sequences are SGHTA and FQGNSA. The CDR3 coding sequence is TGTGCCAGCAGCTTCTACGCCGGGGCCGATGATGGCTACACCTTC. Its translation: CASSFYAGADDGYTF.

This clonotype appeared a few times. The V gene is TRBV5-5, the J gene TRBJ1-4, with 8 positions matching TRBD1. Per germline, CDR1 SGHKS and CDR2 YYEKEE (reference sequence). This CDR3 is 16 amino acids long. The V segment lost 4 bases and the J segment 0 bases; nucleotides outside the gene matches: 5. The CDR3 protein is CASSLGTGTTNEKLFF. The CDR3 nucleotides are TGTGCCAGCAGCCTTGGGACAGGAACAACTAATGAAAAACTGTTTTTT.

This clonotype was counted only a few times. The V call is TRBV20-1, the J call TRBJ1-5; D unclear. V lost 3 bases, J lost 5 bases, and 11 bases lay in between. Germline CDR1 reads DFQATT; CDR2 reads SNEGSKA (reference sequence). There are 13 residues in the CDR3. CDR3 protein: CSASATTDQPQHF. The CDR3 DNA follows: TGCAGTGCTAGTGCGACAACAGATCAGCCCCAGCATTTT.

The rearrangement uses TRBV12-5 and TRBJ2-3; D is unresolved. The V end was cut by 1 base, the J end by 4 bases, with 9 bases between. CDR1 and CDR2 (germline): LGHNT, FRNRAP. The CDR3 is 14 amino acids. The CDR3 loop reads CASGLDRGADTQYF. The CDR3 region has the DNA TGTGCTAGTGGTTTGGACCGAGGAGCAGATACGCAGTATTTT. Full variable domain (rest looked up from reference TRBV12-5 and TRBJ2-3): DARVTQTPRHKVTEMGQEVTMRCQPILGHNTVFWYRQTMMQGLELLAYFRNRAPLDDSGMPKDRFSAEMPDATLATLKIQPSEPRDSAVYFCASGLDRGADTQYFGPGTRLTVL.

The sample holds a few counts of this clonotype. The chain uses TRBV6-5 and TRBJ2-3; possible D gene TRBD1, 5 bases. The CDR3 extends over 17 amino acids. Looked up from germline, CDR1 is MNHEY and CDR2 is SVGAGI. V was shortened by 2 bases and J by 6 bases, with 21 bases between the two germline ends. The CDR3 is CASSYHLNKDSLDTQYF. The CDR3 DNA is TGTGCCAGCAGTTACCATTTAAACAAAGACAGCCTGGATACGCAGTATTTT.

The chain joins TRBV4-1 to TRBJ2-3; 9 nucleotides agree with TRBD2. Germline values: CDR1 MGHRA, CDR2 YSYEKL. CDR3 size: 15 residues. Unmatched junction bases numbered 1, after V lost 2 bases and J lost 1 base. CDR3 sequence (DNA): TGCGCCAGCAGCCAAAGGACTAGCGGCACAGATACGCAGTATTTT. Amino acids: CASSQRTSGTDTQYF.

The rearrangement links TRBV3-1 to TRBJ2-1; unclear D gene. The length of the CDR3 is 13 residues. V lost 0 bases and J lost 3, with 3 bases in between. Germline assignment: CDR1 LGHDT and CDR2 YNNKEL (reference sequence). Written as DNA, the CDR3 is TGTGCCAGCAGCCAAGAATTCTACAATGAGCAGTTCTTC. Its translation is CASSQEFYNEQFF.

The gene calls are TRBV11-2 and TRBJ2-5; 8 nucleotides agree with TRBD1. Gene TRBJ2-7 matches the end of the DNA better, so the J call may be wrong. Germline CDR1 and CDR2: SGHAT and FQNNGV. The length of the CDR3 is 18 residues. Written as DNA, the CDR3 is TGTGCCAGCAGCTTAGATCCTCTGGACAGGGCGGATCCCTGCGAGCAGTACTTC. Translated: CASSLDPLDRADPCEQYF.

As DNA, the CDR3 is TGTGCCAGCAGGGAGCGGAAGAGCTCCTACAATGAGCAGTTCTTC. It is translated as CASRERKSSYNEQFF. This sequence joins TRBV3-1 and TRBJ2-1, with D tentatively TRBD2 (5 bases). V lost 6 bases, J lost 0 bases, and 12 bases lay in between. Germline V gene sequence: CDR1 LGHDT, CDR2 YNNKEL (reference sequence). CDR3 length: 15 amino acids.

This clonotype was counted between two and nine times. V gene TRBV15 combines with J gene TRBJ1-6, with D unresolved. With 6 bases removed from V and 10 bases from J, the gap between germline ends came to 16 bases. Germline-derived CDR1 and CDR2 are LNHNV and YYDKDF (reference sequence). This CDR3 spans 14 amino acids. CDR3 DNA: TGTGCCACCAGTAAGGACGTGCGGGGATCACCCCTCCACTTT. This encodes CATSKDVRGSPLHF. The full variable domain, in which reference TRBV15 and TRBJ1-6 provide the parts outside the CDR3, is DAMVIQNPRYQVTQFGKPVTLSCSQTLNHNVMYWYQQKSSQAPKLLFHYYDKDFNNEADTPDNFQSRRPNTSFCFLDIRSPGLGDTAMYLCATSKDVRGSPLHFGNGTRLTVT.

This rearrangement joins TRBV20-1 to TRBJ2-5, with 12 bases fitting TRBD2. Germline assignment: CDR1 DFQATT and CDR2 SNEGSKA (reference sequence). CDR3 size: 14 residues. V trimming: 6 bases; J trimming: 2 bases; junction bases outside the gene matches: 4. CDR3 sequence reads: CSATGTSGQETQYF. CDR3 in DNA: TGCAGTGCAACCGGGACTAGCGGGCAAGAGACCCAGTACTTC.

There are a few counts of this clonotype. The genes are TRBV29-1 and TRBJ2-3; D may match TRBD1 or TRBD2 (5 bases each). Trimming pared 7 bases from V and 8 bases from J, leaving 13 bases between. Per the germline V gene, CDR1 is SQVTM and CDR2 is ANQGSEA. The CDR3 runs 11 residues. CDR3 sequence: CSAGDRGTQYF. The DNA for the CDR3 is TGCAGCGCTGGGGACCGGGGTACGCAGTATTTT.